This entry lists 14 T cell receptor beta chains sequenced from one sample in a study of cytomegalovirus exposure and HLA in healthy donors. Researchers ran the PCR with 60 Vbeta and 13 Jbeta primers. TCRdb's copy holds only in-frame clones and misses some; the assay was immunoSEQ multiplex PCR. Among just over 150,000 clones listed, roughly 90% were seen once. The sequencing input was PBMCs. The source is a woman younger than 30 in good health and CMV-seronegative.

This clone was seen a single time. The chain combines TRBV30 with TRBJ1-2, with TRBD1 matching 7 bases. The CDR3 runs 13 residues. CDR1 is GTSNPN, CDR2 SVGIG, per germline (reference sequence). V lost 3 bases, J lost 7 bases, and 8 bases stayed unmatched. In nucleotides, the CDR3 is TGTGCCTGGAGAAGGGGGCTGGGCTTTGGCTACACCTTC. This translates into CAWRRGLGFGYTF.

The chain links TRBV11-3 to TRBJ2-7; the match to TRBD1 covers 10 bases. Per the germline V gene, CDR1 is SGHNT and CDR2 is YENEEA. V was clipped by 3 bases and J by 3 bases; unmatched bases: 2. The CDR3 is made up of 14 amino acids. CDR3 nucleotide sequence: TGTGCCAGCAGCTTCGGGACAGGGGTCTACGAGCAGTACTTC. Protein sequence: CASSFGTGVYEQYF.

This clone was counted a few times. The V call is TRBV30, the J call TRBJ2-1, with 9 bases lining up with TRBD2. V gave up 2 bases and J gave up 5 bases; unmatched junction bases: 10. The CDR3 length is 16 residues. CDR1 is GTSNPN, CDR2 SVGIG, per germline (reference sequence). Here the CDR3 DNA reads TGTGCCTGGAGTCCACTCGGGATAGCGGGAGACAATGAGCAGTTCTTC. Translation gives CAWSPLGIAGDNEQFF. Based on the CDR3 plus reference TRBV30 and TRBJ2-1, the full variable domain is SQTIHQWPATLVQPVGSPLSLECTVEGTSNPNLYWYRQAAGRGLQLLFYSVGIGQISSEVPQNLSASRPQDRQFILSSKKLLLSDSGFYLCAWSPLGIAGDNEQFFGPGTRLTVL.

The chain combines TRBV19 with TRBJ1-5; maybe TRBD1 (5 bases). CDR1 is LNHDA and CDR2 is SQIVND in the germline V gene (reference sequence). V was pared by 6 bases and J by 2 bases, with 11 bases between. The CDR3 runs to 14 residues. CDR3 amino acids: CASRGLAGNQPQHF. DNA of the CDR3: TGTGCCAGTAGGGGACTCGCGGGCAATCAGCCCCAGCATTTT.

This clone was detected ten times or more. V is TRBV27 and J is TRBJ2-5; 15 bases align to TRBD2. Germline CDR1 reads MNHEY; CDR2 reads SMNVEV (reference sequence). The CDR3 covers 15 residues. V shed 6 bases, J shed 5 bases, and the junction held 4 bases outside the gene matches. DNA of the CDR3: TGTGCCAGCAGCCCCGGGACTAGCGGGAGGGAGACCCAGTACTTC. This encodes CASSPGTSGRETQYF.

The V and J genes are TRBV7-3 and TRBJ2-2, with D hard to call. CDR3 length equals 12 residues. The germline gives CDR1 SGHTA, CDR2 FQGTGA. V lost 6 bases and J 7 bases, leaving 9 bases between the germline ends. In nucleotides, the CDR3 is TGTGCCAGCAGGCAGATTGGCGGGGAGCTGTTTTTT. Protein product: CASRQIGGELFF.

This clone was detected only once. V is TRBV19 and J is TRBJ1-6, with a tentative D call TRBD1 (5 bases). The V end lost 6 bases, the J end lost 7 bases, and 16 bases lay between the germline ends. Germline V gene sequence: CDR1 LNHDA, CDR2 SQIVND (reference sequence). The CDR3 has 15 amino acids. In nucleotides, the CDR3 is TGTGCCAGTAGGTTACAGGCATTAGGGAATTCACCCCTCCACTTT. Protein: CASRLQALGNSPLHF.

The sample holds one count of this clone. This chain connects TRBV28 to TRBJ1-2; 9 positions match TRBD1. The V gene's germline CDR1 is MDHEN and CDR2 SYDVKM. There are 17 residues in the CDR3. V lost 5 bases to trimming and J lost 3 bases; unmatched junction nucleotides: 13. CDR3 nucleotide sequence: TGTGCCAGCAGTACTGTCTCCGGGACAGGGCTGGACTATGGCTACACCTTC. It yields the protein CASSTVSGTGLDYGYTF.

V and J are TRBV6-6 and TRBJ1-2; D gene uncertain. This CDR3 is 14 amino acids long. Germline values: CDR1 MNHNY, CDR2 SVGAGI (reference sequence). V lost 1 base and J 4 bases, leaving 10 bases between the germline ends. The CDR3 region is CASSYLRDPYGYTF. The CDR3 nucleotides read TGTGCCAGCAGTTACTTGAGGGATCCCTATGGCTACACCTTC.

This clone was seen once. This chain connects TRBV7-3 to TRBJ2-3; 11 bases align to TRBD2. From germline, CDR1 is SGHTA and CDR2 FQGTGA. The CDR3 totals 15 residues. V trimming: 5 bases; J trimming: 6 bases; junction bases outside the gene matches: 7. The CDR3 protein is CASSLSGRAVDTQYF. The CDR3 DNA reads TGTGCCAGCAGCCTTAGCGGGAGGGCCGTGGATACGCAGTATTTT.

The chain links TRBV9 to TRBJ1-1, with D possibly TRBD1 on 5 matching bases. V was cut by 0 bases and J by 4 bases, with 13 bases left in between. From germline, CDR1 is SGDLS and CDR2 YYNGEE. This CDR3 comprises 15 residues. The CDR3, as DNA: TGTGCCAGCAGCGTAGGGGGGGGGAGGAGCACTGAAGCTTTCTTT. It is translated as CASSVGGGRSTEAFF.

V is TRBV25-1 and J is TRBJ1-1; 12 nucleotides agree with TRBD1. This CDR3 has 13 amino acids. CDR1 is MGHDK and CDR2 is SYGVNS in the germline V gene. J was trimmed by 8 bases and V by 4 bases; bases with no gene match: 2. The CDR3: CASSAGTGGEAFF. The CDR3 DNA follows: TGTGCCAGCAGTGCCGGGACAGGGGGCGAAGCTTTCTTT.

The chain combines TRBV6-1 with TRBJ1-6, with 7 bases matching TRBD1. The V segment lost 4 bases and the J segment 7 bases; nucleotides outside the gene matches: 4. The CDR3 covers 14 residues. Germline assignment: CDR1 MNHNS and CDR2 SASEGT. The CDR3 here is CASSVRDSNSPLHF. The CDR3 coding sequence is TGTGCCAGCAGTGTCCGGGACAGCAATTCACCCCTCCACTTT.

This chain's CDR3 is CASSSLGQGGQPQHF. In DNA, the CDR3 is TGTGCCAGCAGTTCCCTAGGACAGGGGGGGCAGCCCCAGCATTTT. The rearrangement links TRBV28 to TRBJ1-5; the match to TRBD1 covers 10 bases. The junction had 7 bases not matched to a gene; V was cut back by 4 bases and J by 7 bases. Germline CDR1 and CDR2: MDHEN and SYDVKM. This CDR3 spans 15 amino acids.